The entry below gives a single T cell receptor (beta chain) sequence along with its context. This clonotype counts as medium-sized (0.01 to 0.1%). Its specific antigen is unknown. No qualities accompany the bases; no much larger clone lies one base away. TCR beta rearrangements were amplified from genomic DNA isolated from peripheral blood, not from sorted cells or RNA. The data stem from a study of T cell repertoires in aging, cancer and after chemotherapy (dated by TCRdb to between 2018 and 2021). With regard to the full study: Six donor age groups were covered, ranging from 30 or younger up to 70 or older, and each group contained at least three individuals. Control TCR repertoires from healthy donors were recorded across several months to years, and re-sampling revealed clear clonal overlap. The complete dataset included some 10 million TCR reads. The study profiled peripheral blood TCR beta repertoires from healthy donors and cancer patients to examine immunoaging and T cell reconstitution after chemotherapy. Alongside fewer than 100 healthy donors serving as a reference group, the cohort included 218 cancer patients, of whom roughly 90 had hematological cancers and approximately 120 had solid cancers.

Multiplex touch-down PCR with a mixed TRB-A/B primer pool was used to amplify rearranged TRB sequences covering the V, D and J segments. Illumina adapters and sample indices were attached to the amplicons in two consecutive PCR reactions using Phusion HS II polymerase. Amplicons were gel-purified using the NucleoSpin Gel and PCR Clean-up kit and were subsequently checked with Qubit and an Agilent 2100 Bioanalyzer. Sequencing of the libraries was done on an Illumina MiSeq with paired-end, single-indexed 600-cycle runs. In the source study's methods: MiXCR versions 2.12 and 3.0.5 were used to process TRB sequences. A clone was defined as each unique CDR3 nucleotide sequence, and only productive sequences supported by at least two reads were kept. The repertoire metrics were Shannon diversity, evenness, clonality (defined as one minus evenness), and alpha-parameterized diversity profiles covering alpha 0 to 5. The IGoR algorithm was used to compute generation probabilities of clones in paired pre- and post-chemotherapy samples. Using fastp trimming at Q25 and MiXCR clonotype assembly, TCRdb reanalyzed the public sequencing data and kept in-frame beta chains. All rows with the same CDR3 protein become a single entry with the most common DNA and genes. The V and J calls and clone size come from TCRdb's table, not from the authors' own analysis. The sample table holds some 9,800 distinct CDR3 sequences, of which 30% to 45% were seen once. The ten top clones hold around 3.3% of the sample.

General study outcomes and caveats: It was noted by the authors that conclusions about immunological memory after chemotherapy cannot be drawn from the repertoire data. Median generation probability increased over the chemotherapy interval in both cancer cohorts, suggesting repertoire reconstitution through rebound thymic output. Untreated patients with hematological or solid cancers showed significantly lower blood TCR diversity and higher clonality than age-matched healthy donors. Declining TCR diversity with age in healthy donors was mainly explained by loss of richness; in cancer patients, loss of evenness also contributed.

The CDR3 has 15 amino acids, counting the end cysteine and phenylalanine. Of all the DNA, just the CDR3 is kept, 45 bases in frame from base 1. Trimming leaves V shorter by 4 bases and J shorter by 3 bases, with the junction holding 8 bases beyond the gene matches. According to the germline V gene, CDR1 reads SQVTM and CDR2 reads ANQGSEA. The sample was blood. This receptor chain uses TRBV29-1 and TRBJ2-1; TRBD2 fits 8 bases in the junction. The source of this sequence is a human donor in good health. The sequenced DNA: TGCAGCGTTGGAGCGACTAGCGCAAACTACAATGAGCAGTTCTTC. The encoded protein is CSVGATSANYNEQFF.